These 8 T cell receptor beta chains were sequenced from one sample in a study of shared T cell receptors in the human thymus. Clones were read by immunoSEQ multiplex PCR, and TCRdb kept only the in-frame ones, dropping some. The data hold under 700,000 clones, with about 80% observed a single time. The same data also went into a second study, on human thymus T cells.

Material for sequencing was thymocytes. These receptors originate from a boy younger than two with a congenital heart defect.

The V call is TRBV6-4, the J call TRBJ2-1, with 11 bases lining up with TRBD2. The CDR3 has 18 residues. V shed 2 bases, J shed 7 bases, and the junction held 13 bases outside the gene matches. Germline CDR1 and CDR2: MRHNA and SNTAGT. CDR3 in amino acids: CASSDRAQLAGVGNEQFF. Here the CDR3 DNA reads TGTGCCAGCAGTGACCGTGCCCAACTAGCGGGAGTTGGTAATGAGCAGTTCTTC.

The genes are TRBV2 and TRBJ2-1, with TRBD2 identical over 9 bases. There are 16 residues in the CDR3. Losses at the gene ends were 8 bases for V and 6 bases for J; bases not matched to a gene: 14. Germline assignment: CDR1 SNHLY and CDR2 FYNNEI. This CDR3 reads CASPGTSCRGGNEQFF. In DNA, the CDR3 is TGTGCCAGCCCCGGGACTAGCTGCCGGGGGGGCAATGAGCAGTTCTTC.

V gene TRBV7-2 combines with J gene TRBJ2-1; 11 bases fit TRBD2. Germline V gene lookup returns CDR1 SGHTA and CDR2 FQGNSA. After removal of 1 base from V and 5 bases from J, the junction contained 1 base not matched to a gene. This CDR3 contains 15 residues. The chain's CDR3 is CASSLEGLADNEQFF. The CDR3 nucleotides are TGTGCCAGCAGCTTAGAGGGACTAGCGGACAATGAGCAGTTCTTC.

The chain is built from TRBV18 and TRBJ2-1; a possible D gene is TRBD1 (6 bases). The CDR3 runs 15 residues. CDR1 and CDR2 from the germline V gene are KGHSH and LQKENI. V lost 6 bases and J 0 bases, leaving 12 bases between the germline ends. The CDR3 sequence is CASSREGDSYNEQFF. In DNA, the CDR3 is TGTGCCAGCTCCCGAGAGGGGGACTCCTACAATGAGCAGTTCTTC.

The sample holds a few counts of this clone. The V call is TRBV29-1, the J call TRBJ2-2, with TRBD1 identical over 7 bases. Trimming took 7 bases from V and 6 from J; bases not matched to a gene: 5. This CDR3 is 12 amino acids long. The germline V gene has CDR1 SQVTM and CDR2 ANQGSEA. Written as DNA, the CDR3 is TGCAGCGCCGAGGGGGCCGCCGGGGAGCTGTTTTTT. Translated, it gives CSAEGAAGELFF.

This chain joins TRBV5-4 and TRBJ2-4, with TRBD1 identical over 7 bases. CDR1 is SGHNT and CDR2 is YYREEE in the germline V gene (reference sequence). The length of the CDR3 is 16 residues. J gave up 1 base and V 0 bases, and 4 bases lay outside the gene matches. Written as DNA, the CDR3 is TGTGCCAGCAGCTTGGGCACAGGGGAGGCCAAAAACATTCAGTACTTC. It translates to CASSLGTGEAKNIQYF.

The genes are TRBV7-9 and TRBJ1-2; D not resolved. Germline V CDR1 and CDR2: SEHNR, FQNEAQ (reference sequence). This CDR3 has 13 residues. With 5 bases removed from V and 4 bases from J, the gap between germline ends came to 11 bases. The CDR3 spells CASSPGSGYGYTF. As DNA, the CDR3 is TGTGCCAGCAGCCCCGGGAGTGGCTATGGCTACACCTTC.

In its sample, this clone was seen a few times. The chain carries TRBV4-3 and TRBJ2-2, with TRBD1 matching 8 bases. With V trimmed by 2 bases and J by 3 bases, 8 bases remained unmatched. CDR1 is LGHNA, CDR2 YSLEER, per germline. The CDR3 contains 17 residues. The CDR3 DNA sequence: TGCGCCAGCAGCCAAAACCAGGACAGGGAGGACACCGGGGAGCTGTTTTTT. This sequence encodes CASSQNQDREDTGELFF.